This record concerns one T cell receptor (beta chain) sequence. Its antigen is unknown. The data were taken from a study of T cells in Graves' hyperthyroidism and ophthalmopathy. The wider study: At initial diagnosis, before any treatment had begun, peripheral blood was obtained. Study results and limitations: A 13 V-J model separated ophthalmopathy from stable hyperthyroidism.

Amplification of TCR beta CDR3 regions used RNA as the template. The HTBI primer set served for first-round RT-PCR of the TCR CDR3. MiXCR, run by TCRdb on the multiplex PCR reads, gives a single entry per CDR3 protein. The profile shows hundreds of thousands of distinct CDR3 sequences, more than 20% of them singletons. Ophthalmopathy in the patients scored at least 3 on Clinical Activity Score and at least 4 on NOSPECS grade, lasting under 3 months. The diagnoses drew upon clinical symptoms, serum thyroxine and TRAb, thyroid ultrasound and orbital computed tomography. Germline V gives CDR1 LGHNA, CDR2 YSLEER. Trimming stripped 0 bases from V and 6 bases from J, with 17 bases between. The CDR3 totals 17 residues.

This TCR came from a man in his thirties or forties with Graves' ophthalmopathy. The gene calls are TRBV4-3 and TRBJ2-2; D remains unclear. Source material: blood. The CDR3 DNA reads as TGCGCCAGCAGCCAAGATCGTATTAGAAGTTCCGCCGGGGAGCTGTTTTTT. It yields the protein CASSQDRIRSSAGELFF.